This record covers a single TCR beta chain. The sample originates from a study of blood T cell repertoires in COVID-19. Study information: Collection of acute and convalescent COVID-19 samples took place in the United States, Italy and Spain. Nucleic acid was either cDNA or gDNA, and it came from T cells, B-cell-depleted T cells, or PBMCs.

The authors' processing: For nucleated cells, counts were estimated from reference gene primer amplification. Here immunoSEQ multiplex PCR was the method, and the copy in TCRdb shows in-frame clones only, minus some. V and J calls and clone size are given by that table; D and trimming were obtained from the DNA. The sample lists 90,000 to 110,000 clones, about 79% occurring once. The receptor's source is a woman of 80 years or more with active or convalescent COVID-19. Sequenced: peripheral blood.

This CDR3 is CASSVATSGRTGYYNEQFF. In nucleotides, the CDR3 is TGTGCCAGCAGCGTAGCTACTAGCGGGAGGACCGGATATTACAATGAGCAGTTCTTC. This chain joins TRBV9 and TRBJ2-1; 12 bases match TRBD2. V was clipped by 0 bases and J by 4 bases; unmatched bases: 11. The CDR3 has 19 residues. Germline V gene data show CDR1 as SGDLS and CDR2 as YYNGEE.